These 30 T cell receptor beta chains share one sample of origin, sequenced in a study of blood T cell repertoires in COVID-19. The repertoire was sequenced with immunoSEQ multiplex PCR; TCRdb's copy has only in-frame clones and lacks some. In the table there are about 210,000 clones, more than 80% of which are singletons. The sample comprised peripheral blood. The origin of the receptors is a woman aged 80 or over with COVID-19, enrolled during active disease.

The genes are TRBV2 and TRBJ2-7; 7 nucleotides line up with TRBD1. Germline V lookup: CDR1 SNHLY, CDR2 FYNNEI. V lost 7 bases, J lost 5 bases, and 8 bases stayed unmatched. The CDR3 covers 13 residues. CDR3 sequence (DNA): TGTGCCAGCACCACACAGGGGTTCCACGAGCAGTACTTC. Encoded protein: CASTTQGFHEQYF.

This clone was seen more than once but under ten times. This chain connects TRBV7-3 to TRBJ2-5; TRBD2 aligns across 8 bases. The CDR3 has 14 amino acids. The V segment lost 2 bases and the J segment 4 bases; nucleotides outside the gene matches: 3. CDR1 SGHTA and CDR2 FQGTGA come from the germline V gene. CDR3 nucleotides: TGTGCCAGCAGCTTAGCGGGGGGCCCAGAGACCCAGTACTTC. This translates into CASSLAGGPETQYF.

This chain connects TRBV5-1 to TRBJ1-2; D is uncertain. This CDR3 comprises 12 residues. Germline CDR1 reads SGHRS; CDR2 reads YFSETQ. Trimming stripped 4 bases from V and 6 bases from J, with 10 bases between. CDR3 sequence (DNA): TGCGCCAGCAGCGAAAACCAGGATGGCTACACCTTC. This sequence encodes CASSENQDGYTF. Full variable domain (missing parts from reference TRBV5-1 and TRBJ1-2): KAGVTQTPRYLIKTRGQQVTLSCSPISGHRSVSWYQQTPGQGLQFLFEYFSETQRNKGNFPGRFSGRQFSNSRSEMNVSTLELGDSALYLCASSENQDGYTFGSGTRLTVV.

This sequence joins TRBV19 and TRBJ1-1; D unclear. The ends were cut back, 5 bases at V and 1 base at J, with 11 bases in the middle. Germline loops: CDR1 LNHDA, CDR2 SQIVND (reference sequence). The CDR3 runs 14 residues. The CDR3, as DNA: TGTGCCAGTAGTCGGCAGAGGTGGAACACTGAAGCTTTCTTT. It is translated as CASSRQRWNTEAFF.

The gene calls are TRBV10-2 and TRBJ1-1, with 9 bases matching TRBD1. Looked up from germline, CDR1 is WSHSY and CDR2 is SAAADI. Trimming took 4 bases from V and 5 from J; bases not matched to a gene: 2. There are 13 residues in the CDR3. CDR3 DNA: TGCGCCAGCAGTGGGACAGGGGTTACTGAAGCTTTCTTT. This gives the protein CASSGTGVTEAFF.

The rearrangement uses TRBV5-4 and TRBJ1-1, with 7 bases lining up with TRBD1. Germline V lookup: CDR1 SGHNT, CDR2 YYREEE (reference sequence). V trimming: 4 bases; J trimming: 5 bases; junction bases outside the gene matches: 5. The length of the CDR3 is 13 residues. CDR3 loop: CASSGDRVTEAFF. In DNA form, the CDR3 reads TGTGCCAGCAGCGGTGACAGGGTGACTGAAGCTTTCTTT.

The chain combines TRBV12-3 or TRBV12-4 with TRBJ2-5; 8 positions agree with TRBD1. J was trimmed by 5 bases and V by 3 bases; bases with no gene match: 2. The CDR3 contains 13 residues. The CDR3 spells CASSFRQGETQYF. In nucleotides, the CDR3 is TGTGCCAGCAGTTTCCGACAGGGGGAGACCCAGTACTTC.

The V and J genes are TRBV5-5 and TRBJ2-2, with D perhaps matching TRBD2 (6 bases). There are 15 residues in the CDR3. Germline V gene data show CDR1 as SGHKS and CDR2 as YYEKEE (reference sequence). Trimming left V 4 bases short and J 4 bases short, with 14 bases between. The CDR3 spells CASSVRDSPTGELFF. The CDR3, as DNA: TGTGCCAGCAGCGTACGGGACTCCCCCACCGGGGAGCTGTTTTTT.

The chain joins TRBV5-8 to TRBJ1-3; 8 nucleotides match TRBD1. Germline trimming cut 7 bases from V and 0 bases from J; bases unmatched to any gene: 6. CDR3 size: 15 residues. In germline, CDR1 is SGHTS, CDR2 YDEGEE. The CDR3 nucleotides are TGTGCCAGCGGGACAGGAGGTCTCTCTGGAAACACCATATATTTT. It yields the protein CASGTGGLSGNTIYF.

J is TRBJ1-1 and V is TRBV15; D gene unclear. Trimming shortened V by 3 bases and J by 0 bases, and 11 bases separated the two germline ends. Germline V CDR1 and CDR2: LNHNV, YYDKDF (reference sequence). The CDR3 consists of 15 residues. Written as DNA, the CDR3 is TGTGCCACCAGCAGGGAACAGCTCATGAACACTGAAGCTTTCTTT. The encoded protein is CATSREQLMNTEAFF.

This chain uses TRBV28 with TRBJ2-3; D gene ambiguous. This CDR3 is 14 amino acids long. V lost 5 bases and J lost 1, with 10 bases in between. Germline V lookup: CDR1 MDHEN, CDR2 SYDVKM. CDR3 loop: CASSDDWGTDTQYF. As DNA, the CDR3 is TGTGCCAGCAGTGACGACTGGGGCACAGATACGCAGTATTTT.

The chain combines TRBV5-1 with TRBJ1-1, with D maybe TRBD1 (5 bases). Trimming stripped 2 bases from V and 11 bases from J, with 19 bases between. Germline values: CDR1 SGHRS, CDR2 YFSETQ. The CDR3 consists of 14 residues. Here the CDR3 reads CASSFGGRVDTAFF. The CDR3 nucleotides read TGCGCCAGCAGCTTTGGTGGCAGGGTTGATACGGCTTTCTTT.

This clone was counted between two and nine times. The chain is built from TRBV28 and TRBJ1-1, with a tentative D call TRBD1 (6 bases). This CDR3 is built from 14 residues. V was clipped by 2 bases and J by 5 bases, with 12 bases between them. CDR1 and CDR2 (germline): MDHEN, SYDVKM. The CDR3 DNA reads TGTGCCAGCAGTTTACCGCAGGGGTGGACTGAAGCTTTCTTT. Translated: CASSLPQGWTEAFF.

The chain combines TRBV19 with TRBJ1-4; no reliable D call. Trimming cost V 6 bases and J 0 bases, with 8 bases left between them. Germline V gene lookup returns CDR1 LNHDA and CDR2 SQIVND (reference sequence). There are 14 residues in the CDR3. In DNA form, the CDR3 reads TGTGCCAGTAGCGGACTGACAACTAATGAAAAACTGTTTTTT. Amino acids: CASSGLTTNEKLFF.

V gene TRBV3-1 (or the pseudogene TRBV3-2) combines with J gene TRBJ1-1; possibly TRBD1 for D (5 bases). Trimming stripped 5 bases from V and 3 bases from J, with 10 bases between. Germline values: CDR1 LGHDT, CDR2 YNNKEL (reference sequence). The CDR3 loop spans 13 amino acids. The CDR3 sequence: CASSGQQDTEAFF. The CDR3, as DNA: TGTGCCAGCAGCGGACAACAGGACACTGAAGCTTTCTTT.

This chain connects TRBV5-4 to TRBJ1-4; D might be TRBD1 (6 bases). The CDR3 contains 14 residues. Germline V gene data show CDR1 as SGHNT and CDR2 as YYREEE (reference sequence). Trimming removed 2 bases at V and 10 bases at J, with 15 bases between. CDR3 sequence: CASSFQGEGGKLFF. CDR3 sequence (DNA): TGTGCCAGCAGCTTCCAAGGCGAAGGGGGAAAACTGTTTTTT.

In its sample, this clone was seen once. This chain uses TRBV5-1 with TRBJ2-1, with D uncertain. The V end was cut by 4 bases, the J end by 0 bases, with 8 bases between. Germline-derived CDR1 and CDR2 are SGHRS and YFSETQ. The CDR3 runs to 14 residues. The CDR3 region is CASSPESSYNEQFF. The CDR3 DNA follows: TGCGCCAGCAGCCCCGAGAGCTCCTACAATGAGCAGTTCTTC.

V is TRBV10-3 and J is TRBJ2-5; maybe TRBD1 (5 bases). Germline assignment: CDR1 ENHRY and CDR2 SYGVKD. The V and J ends lost 4 bases and 5 bases respectively, with 11 bases between them. The CDR3 has 13 residues. The DNA for the CDR3 is TGTGCCATCAGTGGTCAGGGAAGGGAGACCCAGTACTTC. This gives the protein CAISGQGRETQYF.

The chain uses TRBV7-8 and TRBJ1-5; no reliable D call. Looked up from germline, CDR1 is SGHVS and CDR2 is FQNEAQ. The CDR3 contains 16 residues. Trimming cost V 1 base and J 4 bases, with 14 bases left between them. CDR3 sequence: CASSLESRFVNQPQHF. As DNA, the CDR3 is TGTGCCAGCAGCTTAGAGTCGAGGTTTGTAAATCAGCCCCAGCATTTT.

The rearrangement uses TRBV5-6 and TRBJ2-1; D gene unclear. The length of the CDR3 is 16 residues. The germline CDR1 and CDR2 sequences are SGHDT and YYEEEE. V was cut by 0 bases and J by 0 bases, with 10 bases left in between. Here the CDR3 reads CASSLEFLSSYNEQFF. The CDR3 DNA reads TGTGCCAGCAGCTTGGAGTTTCTTAGCTCCTACAATGAGCAGTTCTTC. The whole variable domain, remainder taken from reference TRBV5-6 and TRBJ2-1, is DAGVTQSPTHLIKTRGQQVTLRCSPKSGHDTVSWYQQALGQGPQFIFQYYEEEERQRGNFPDRFSGHQFPNYSSELNVNALLLGDSALYLCASSLEFLSSYNEQFFGPGTRLTVL.

The chain is built from TRBV20-1 and TRBJ1-2; TRBD1 aligns across 11 bases. The V and J ends lost 3 bases and 8 bases, in that order; junction bases with no gene match: 5. This CDR3 contains 13 residues. Germline CDR1 is DFQATT and CDR2 is SNEGSKA (reference sequence). Here the CDR3 DNA reads TGCAGTGCTAGTAGGACAGGGGGCTTAGGCTACACCTTC. Its protein is CSASRTGGLGYTF.

The rearrangement uses TRBV2 and TRBJ2-7; the D gene is possibly TRBD2 (6 bases). The CDR3 runs to 13 residues. CDR1 and CDR2 from the germline V gene are SNHLY and FYNNEI. V lost 7 bases and J lost 2, with 12 bases in between. Here the CDR3 DNA reads TGTGCCAGCAAAGGCGGGGTGGCCTACGAGCAGTACTTC. Amino acids: CASKGGVAYEQYF.

This clone showed up just a few times. V usage is TRBV6-6 and J usage is TRBJ1-5; TRBD1 might be the D (6 bases). The CDR3 has 15 residues. V lost 6 bases and J 0 bases, leaving 12 bases between the germline ends. Germline CDR1 reads MNHNY; CDR2 reads SVGAGI (reference sequence). DNA for the CDR3: TGTGCCAGCAGGGGGGCGACGACTAGCAATCAGCCCCAGCATTTT. The encoded protein is CASRGATTSNQPQHF.

This sequence joins TRBV5-1 and TRBJ1-1; unclear D gene. Germline CDR1 is SGHRS and CDR2 is YFSETQ. The CDR3 covers 14 residues. Deletions cut 2 bases from V and 0 bases from J, with 8 bases between. CDR3 nucleotides: TGCGCCAGCAGCTTCTCTCTCCTGAACACTGAAGCTTTCTTT. This gives the protein CASSFSLLNTEAFF. Supplemented by reference TRBV5-1 and TRBJ1-1, the full variable domain reads KAGVTQTPRYLIKTRGQQVTLSCSPISGHRSVSWYQQTPGQGLQFLFEYFSETQRNKGNFPGRFSGRQFSNSRSEMNVSTLELGDSALYLCASSFSLLNTEAFFGQGTRLTVV.

This sequence joins TRBV27 and TRBJ1-5, with 9 positions matching TRBD1. The CDR3 consists of 15 residues. The germline V gene encodes CDR1 MNHEY and CDR2 SMNVEV (reference sequence). Unmatched junction bases numbered 7, after V lost 6 bases and J lost 4 bases. CDR3 sequence reads: CASRPDRGWNQPQHF. The CDR3, as DNA: TGTGCCAGCAGACCGGACAGGGGTTGGAATCAGCCCCAGCATTTT.

The V gene is TRBV5-1, the J gene TRBJ2-7; perhaps TRBD2 as D (5 bases). The V and J ends lost 0 bases and 3 bases respectively, with 13 bases between them. Germline CDR1 is SGHRS and CDR2 is YFSETQ. This CDR3 has 15 amino acids. CDR3 in amino acids: CASSLDYGGRYEQYF. In DNA, the CDR3 is TGCGCCAGCAGCTTGGATTACGGAGGACGCTACGAGCAGTACTTC.

This clone is a singleton in its sample. This chain connects TRBV6-5 to TRBJ1-6; D gene unclear. Trimming shortened V by 2 bases and J by 11 bases, and 13 bases separated the two germline ends. This CDR3 region has 14 residues. CDR1 is MNHEY and CDR2 is SVGAGI in the germline V gene. DNA for the CDR3: TGTGCCAGCAGTTACGACGGAGGTTCGGCACCCCTCCACTTT. Its protein product is CASSYDGGSAPLHF.

J is TRBJ1-1 and V is TRBV28; D not resolved. The V and J ends lost 6 bases and 3 bases respectively, with 11 bases between them. CDR3 length: 13 amino acids. Germline-derived CDR1 and CDR2 are MDHEN and SYDVKM. The CDR3 bases are TGTGCCAGCAGACTACGGTGGGACACTGAAGCTTTCTTT. Translation: CASRLRWDTEAFF.

This clone has only one observation. The chain links TRBV5-1 to TRBJ2-1; D might be TRBD2 (6 bases). Germline V lookup: CDR1 SGHRS, CDR2 YFSETQ. Trimming pared 4 bases from V and 3 bases from J, leaving 20 bases between. The CDR3 extends over 17 amino acids. DNA for the CDR3: TGCGCCAGCAGCCCGGGGACCTCTAGCGCGCTCTACAATGAGCAGTTCTTC. Translating it yields CASSPGTSSALYNEQFF.

V and J are TRBV28 and TRBJ2-7; possibly TRBD1 for D (5 bases). CDR1 and CDR2 (germline): MDHEN, SYDVKM. V was shortened by 10 bases and J by 3 bases, with 16 bases between the two germline ends. This CDR3 is 13 amino acids long. The CDR3 nucleotides are TGTGCCACCCTGTCACAGGTCATCTACGAGCAGTACTTC. Amino acid sequence: CATLSQVIYEQYF.